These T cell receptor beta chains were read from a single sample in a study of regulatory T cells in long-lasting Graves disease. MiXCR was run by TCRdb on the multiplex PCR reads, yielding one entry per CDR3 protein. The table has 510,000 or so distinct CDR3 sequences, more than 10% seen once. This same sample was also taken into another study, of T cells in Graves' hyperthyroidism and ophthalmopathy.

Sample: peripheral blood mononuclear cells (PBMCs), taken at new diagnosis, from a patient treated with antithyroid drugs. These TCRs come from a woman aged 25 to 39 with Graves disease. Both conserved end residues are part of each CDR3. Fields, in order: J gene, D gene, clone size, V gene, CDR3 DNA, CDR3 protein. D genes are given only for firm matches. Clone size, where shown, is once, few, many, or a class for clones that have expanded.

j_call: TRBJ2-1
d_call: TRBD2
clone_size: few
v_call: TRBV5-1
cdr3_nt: TGCGCCAGCAGCGCCCAAACTAGCGCCAATGAGCAGTTCTTC
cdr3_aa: CASSAQTSANEQFF

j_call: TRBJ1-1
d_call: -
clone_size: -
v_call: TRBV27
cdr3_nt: TGTGCCAGCAGTCTCAGGGCCCTCTTGAAGAACACTGAAGCTTTCTTT
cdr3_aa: CASSLRALLKNTEAFF

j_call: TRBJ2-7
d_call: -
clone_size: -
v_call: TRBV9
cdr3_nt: TGTGCCAGCAGCGTAGGGCTAGATGTAATCTACGAGCAGTACTTC
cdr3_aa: CASSVGLDVIYEQYF

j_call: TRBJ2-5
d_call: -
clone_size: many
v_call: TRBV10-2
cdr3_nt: TGCGCCAGCAGTGCCGGGCTACAAGAGACCCAGTACTTC
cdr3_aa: CASSAGLQETQYF

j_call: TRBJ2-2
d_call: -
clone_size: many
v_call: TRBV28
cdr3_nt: TGTGCCAGCAGCTCGATCGACCCTTACCTAACCGGGGAGCTGTTTTTT
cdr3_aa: CASSSIDPYLTGELFF

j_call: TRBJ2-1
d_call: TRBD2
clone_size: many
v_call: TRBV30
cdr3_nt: TGTGCCTGGGACCCGGGGTGGGCTAGCGGAGAGCAGTTCTTC
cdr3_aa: CAWDPGWASGEQFF

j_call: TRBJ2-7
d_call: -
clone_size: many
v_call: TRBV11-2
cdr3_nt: TGTGCCAGCAGCTTTGTGAAGCGGCACTACGAGCAGTACTTC
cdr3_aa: CASSFVKRHYEQYF

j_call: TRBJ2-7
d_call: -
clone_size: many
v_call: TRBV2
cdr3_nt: TGTGCCAGCAGTGGACTCCGGAGTTCCTACGAGCAGTACTTC
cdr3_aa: CASSGLRSSYEQYF

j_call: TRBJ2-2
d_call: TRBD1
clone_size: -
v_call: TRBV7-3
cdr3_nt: TGTGCCAGCAGCTTAATGGGACAGGGAAACACCGGGGAGCTGTTTTTT
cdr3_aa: CASSLMGQGNTGELFF

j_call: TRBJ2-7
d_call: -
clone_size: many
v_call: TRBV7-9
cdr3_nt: TGTGCCAGCAGCCCAAGCGGGTGGGAGCAGTACTTC
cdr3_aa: CASSPSGWEQYF

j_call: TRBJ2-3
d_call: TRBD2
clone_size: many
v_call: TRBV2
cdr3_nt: TGTGCCAGCAGTGATGAGGGACTAGCGGGGAATACGCAGTATTTT
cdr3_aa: CASSDEGLAGNTQYF

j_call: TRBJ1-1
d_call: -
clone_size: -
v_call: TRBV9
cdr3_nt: TGTGCCAGCAGCCCAGCCGGGTACAATGAAGCTTTCTTT
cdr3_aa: CASSPAGYNEAFF

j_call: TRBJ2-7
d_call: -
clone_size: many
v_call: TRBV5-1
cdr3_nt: TGCGCCAGCAGCTTGGAGTCAGGCCCGAGCTCCTACGAGCAGTACTTC
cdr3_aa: CASSLESGPSSYEQYF

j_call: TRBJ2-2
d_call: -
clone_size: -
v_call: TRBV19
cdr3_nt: TGTGCCAGTAGTCCTCCTAGCCAGCGGAACACCGGGGAGCTGTTTTTT
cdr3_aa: CASSPPSQRNTGELFF

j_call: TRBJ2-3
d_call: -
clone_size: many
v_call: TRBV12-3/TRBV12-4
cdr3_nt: TGTGCCAGCAGACACACAGATACGCAGTATTTT
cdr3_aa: CASRHTDTQYF

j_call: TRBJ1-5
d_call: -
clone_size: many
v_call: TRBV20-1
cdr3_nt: TGCAGTGCTAACCGGGACAACAATCAGCCCCAGCATTTT
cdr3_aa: CSANRDNNQPQHF

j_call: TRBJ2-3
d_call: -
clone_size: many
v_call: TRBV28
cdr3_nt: TGTGCCAGCAGTGGCGGGACTTCCACAGATACGCAGTATTTT
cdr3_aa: CASSGGTSTDTQYF

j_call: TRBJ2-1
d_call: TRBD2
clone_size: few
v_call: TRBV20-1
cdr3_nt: TGCAGTGCTAGAGCCCTATCCGGGACTAGCGATACCTACAATGAGCAGTTCTTC
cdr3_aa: CSARALSGTSDTYNEQFF

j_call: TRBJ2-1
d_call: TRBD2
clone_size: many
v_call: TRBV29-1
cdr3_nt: TGCAGCGTTGCAGGACTAGCGGGAGTAGGGGGGCCCTACAATGAGCAGTTCTTC
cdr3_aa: CSVAGLAGVGGPYNEQFF

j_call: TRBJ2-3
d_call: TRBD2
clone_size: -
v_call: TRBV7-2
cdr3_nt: TGTGCCAGCAGCTTAGGGCCCCTAGCGGGAGGGGTTAGGGGCACAGATACGCAGTATTTT
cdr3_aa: CASSLGPLAGGVRGTDTQYF

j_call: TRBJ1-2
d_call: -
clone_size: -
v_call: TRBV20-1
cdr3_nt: TGCAGTGCTCCACAATTAGACCCAGTATCAGACTACACCTTC
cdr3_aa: CSAPQLDPVSDYTF

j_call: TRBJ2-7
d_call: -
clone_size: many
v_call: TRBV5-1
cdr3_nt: TGCGCCAGCACCGCTGGCCTCGATAACTCCTACGAGCAGTACTTC
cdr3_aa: CASTAGLDNSYEQYF

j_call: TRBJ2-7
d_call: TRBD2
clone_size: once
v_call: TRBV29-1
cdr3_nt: TGCGGCGTTGAGGACCCGTGGGGACTACCCGGTGGAGAGCAGTACTTC
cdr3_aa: CGVEDPWGLPGGEQYF

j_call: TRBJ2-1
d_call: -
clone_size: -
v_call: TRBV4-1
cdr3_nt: TGCGCCAGCAGCCAAGGGGTAATTGGGGGAAACAATGAGCAGTTCTTC
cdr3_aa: CASSQGVIGGNNEQFF

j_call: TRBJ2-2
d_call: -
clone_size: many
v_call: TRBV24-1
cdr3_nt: TGTGCCACCAGTGACCCGGACAGGAACACCGGGGAGCTGTTTTTT
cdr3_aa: CATSDPDRNTGELFF

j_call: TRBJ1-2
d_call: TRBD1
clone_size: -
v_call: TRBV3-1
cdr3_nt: TGTGCCAGCAGCCAAGCAGTGGGGGACAGGAATGGCTACACCTTC
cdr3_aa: CASSQAVGDRNGYTF

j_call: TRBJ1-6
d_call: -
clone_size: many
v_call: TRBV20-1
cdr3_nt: TGCAGTGGCCAGGGAAGGGATTCACCCCTCCACTTT
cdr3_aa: CSGQGRDSPLHF

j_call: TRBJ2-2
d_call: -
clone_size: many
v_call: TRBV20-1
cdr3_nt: TGCAGTGCTGGGGACATACAGCGAACGAACACCGGGGAGCTGTTTTTT
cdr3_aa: CSAGDIQRTNTGELFF

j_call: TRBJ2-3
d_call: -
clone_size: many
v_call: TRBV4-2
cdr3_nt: TGTGCCAGCAGCCAAGATCGAGGGGCTCGCACAGATACGCAGTATTTT
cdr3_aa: CASSQDRGARTDTQYF

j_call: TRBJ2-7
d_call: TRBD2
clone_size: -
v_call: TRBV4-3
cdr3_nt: TGCGCCAGCAGCCAAGGGAGGGCGGGAGGATCCTACGAGCAGTACTTC
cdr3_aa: CASSQGRAGGSYEQYF

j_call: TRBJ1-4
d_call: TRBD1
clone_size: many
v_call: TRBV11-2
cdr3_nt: TGTGCCAGCAGTTCAATCAGGGGGCGAACTAATGAAAAACTGTTTTTT
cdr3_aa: CASSSIRGRTNEKLFF